The 3 T cell receptor beta chains below all came from one sample that was sequenced in a study of PD-1 blockade in classical Hodgkin lymphoma. TCRdb's copy holds only in-frame clones and misses some; the assay was immunoSEQ multiplex PCR. The sample carries roughly 150,000 clones, less than 80% recorded once. Each patient relapsed following autologous stem cell transplantation, and prior brentuximab vedotin exposure differed. The input for sequencing was peripheral blood mononuclear cells (PBMCs), taken before the second cycle of nivolumab. The source is a human donor with classical Hodgkin lymphoma.

V and J are TRBV5-4 and TRBJ2-1, with 10 bases matching TRBD2. This CDR3 has 15 amino acids. Germline loops: CDR1 SGHNT, CDR2 YYREEE (reference sequence). V was clipped by 4 bases and J by 4 bases; unmatched bases: 5. The CDR3 loop reads CASSGTSGIYNEQFF. In DNA, the CDR3 is TGTGCCAGCAGCGGAACTAGCGGGATTTACAATGAGCAGTTCTTC.

This clone was counted only a few times. The chain recombines TRBV7-9 with TRBJ2-7; the D gene is possibly TRBD1 (5 bases). The V gene lost 6 bases and the J gene lost 1 base, with 13 bases spanning the gap. There are 14 residues in the CDR3. Germline V lookup: CDR1 SEHNR, CDR2 FQNEAQ (reference sequence). In nucleotides, the CDR3 is TGTGCCAGCAGTGTAAGGGGCGCGTCCTACGAGCAGTACTTC. Translation gives CASSVRGASYEQYF.

The CDR3, as DNA: TGTGCCAGCAGCTTACAAATCCAAGAGACCCAGTACTTC. This translates into CASSLQIQETQYF. The genes are TRBV11-2 and TRBJ2-5; the D is unclear. V gave up 2 bases and J gave up 1 base, with 5 bases separating them. The germline V gene has CDR1 SGHAT and CDR2 FQNNGV. The CDR3 covers 13 residues.